The following is a T cell receptor (beta chain) sequence with its context. The antigen is not known. In the original processing: For the immunoSEQ data, sequences were junction-only without quality scores, so filtering differed. Sequencing was performed with immunoSEQ multiplex PCR; in TCRdb, only in-frame clones are kept and a portion is missing. V, J and clone size were drawn from that table, and D and trimming were deduced from the DNA. The sample yields roughly 650,000 clones, about 95% seen once. The sample originates from a study of shared clonotypes between healthy human individuals. Whole-study findings and limits: Shared clonotypes across all four donors exceeded non-shared ones in generation probability. Sharing across several donors was seen in about 5% of naive CD4 clonotypes.

Germline assignment: CDR1 SGHNT and CDR2 YYREEE (reference sequence). This CDR3 comprises 17 residues. J lost 3 bases, V lost 0 bases, and 9 bases had no gene match. Naive CD8 cells lacked CD45RO, underwent positive selection for CCR7 and left out terminally differentiated effector memory CD45RA+ cells. Specimen: naive CD8+ T cells sorted from blood. This chain connects TRBV5-4 to TRBJ2-1, with TRBD2 matching over 7 bases. This TCR came from a woman under 40 in good health. The CDR3 reads CASSLVVVAGDYNEQFF. The CDR3 region has the DNA TGTGCCAGCAGCTTGGTCGTGGTGGCGGGGGACTACAATGAGCAGTTCTTC.